These T cell receptor beta chains were read from a single sample in a study of T cell changes during pregnancy in multiple sclerosis. Assay used: immunoSEQ multiplex PCR; TCRdb lists only in-frame clones, some missing. The sample has under 85,000 clones, approximately 94% seen once. Here the sequenced sample was peripheral blood, taken in the third trimester of pregnancy. Every receptor here comes from a female donor with multiple sclerosis, enrolled in a pregnancy study. Each CDR3 is given with its conserved first and last residue. The D gene is left open where the match is weak. A clone size is listed for some rows: how often the clone was seen (once, few, many), or a class if it is expanded.

NA	TRBV5-3	TRBJ2-7	NA	CARSQPGQYF	TGTGCCAGAAGCCAACCGGGGCAGTACTTC
NA	TRBV6-5	TRBJ1-1	NA	CASSSGTLNTEAFF	TGTGCCAGCAGTTCCGGGACATTGAACACTGAAGCTTTCTTT
TRBD1	TRBV2	TRBJ2-6	NA	CASSLTGFSGANVLTF	TGTGCCAGCAGTTTGACAGGGTTTTCAGGGGCCAACGTCCTGACTTTC
TRBD1	TRBV7-2	TRBJ1-2	NA	CASSPTGQKTYGYTF	TGTGCCAGCAGCCCAACGGGACAGAAAACCTATGGCTACACCTTC
TRBD1	TRBV6-1	TRBJ1-5	NA	CASSTGQGNNQPQHF	TGTGCCAGCAGTACTGGACAGGGAAACAATCAGCCCCAGCATTTT
TRBD2	TRBV7-3	TRBJ2-5	NA	CASSPSGTRGETQYF	TGTGCCAGCAGCCCCTCGGGGACTAGAGGAGAGACCCAGTACTTC
NA	TRBV29-1	TRBJ2-2	NA	CSGWEAGELFF	TGCAGCGGTTGGGAGGCCGGGGAGCTGTTTTTT
TRBD1	TRBV6-5	TRBJ1-3	few	CASHRGVKTGNTIYF	TGTGCCAGCCACAGGGGGGTCAAGACTGGAAACACCATATATTTT
NA	TRBV28	TRBJ2-7	NA	CASSLSRHSSYEQYF	TGTGCCAGCAGTTTATCCAGACATAGCTCCTACGAGCAGTACTTC
NA	TRBV15	TRBJ1-1	NA	CATSRDREGNTEAFF	TGTGCCACCAGCAGAGATCGGGAGGGGAACACTGAAGCTTTCTTT
NA	TRBV5-6	TRBJ1-2	NA	CASSSYGGYYGYTF	TGTGCCAGCAGCTCGTACGGGGGGTACTATGGCTACACCTTC
TRBD1	TRBV28	TRBJ1-6	NA	CASSFGQGLREPLHF	TGTGCCAGCAGTTTTGGACAGGGGCTGAGGGAACCCCTCCACTTT
NA	TRBV6-5	TRBJ2-7	NA	CASSYGGNEQYF	TGTGCCAGCAGTTACGGGGGGAACGAGCAGTACTTC
NA	TRBV7-9	TRBJ2-1	NA	CASSSRGAVINEQFF	TGTGCCAGCAGCTCCCGGGGGGCCGTTATCAATGAGCAGTTCTTC
NA	TRBV4-1	TRBJ2-1	NA	CASSPLAGSSYNEQFF	TGCGCCAGCAGCCCCCTGGCGGGTTCTTCCTACAATGAGCAGTTCTTC
TRBD1	TRBV7-2	TRBJ1-2	NA	CARERQGVGYGYTF	TGTGCCAGAGAACGGCAGGGGGTAGGATATGGCTACACCTTC
NA	TRBV7-9	TRBJ1-2	NA	CAAQQLGLAGYTF	TGTGCCGCCCAGCAGCTTGGACTTGCGGGCTACACCTTC
NA	TRBV10-3	TRBJ1-1	NA	CAISEFVSEAFF	TGTGCCATCAGTGAGTTTGTATCGGAAGCTTTCTTT
TRBD1	TRBV11-2	TRBJ2-7	NA	CASSSPGTGSHEQYF	TGTGCCAGCAGCTCGCCCGGGACAGGGTCCCACGAGCAGTACTTC
TRBD2	TRBV7-6	TRBJ2-7	NA	CASSLVSSGGSSSYEQYF	TGTGCCAGCAGCTTAGTGTCTAGCGGGGGGTCCAGCTCCTACGAGCAGTACTTC
NA	TRBV9	TRBJ1-1	NA	CASSVAARVDEAFF	TGTGCCAGCAGCGTAGCGGCCAGGGTGGATGAAGCTTTCTTT
TRBD2	TRBV27	TRBJ2-2	NA	CASTRTSGNTGELFF	TGTGCCAGCACACGGACTAGCGGTAACACCGGGGAGCTGTTTTTT
NA	TRBV2	TRBJ1-1	NA	CASSEFSTGAEAFF	TGTGCCAGCAGTGAATTCTCGACGGGGGCTGAAGCTTTCTTT
NA	TRBV7-8	TRBJ2-7	NA	CASSFSQGSAYEQYF	TGTGCCAGCAGCTTTTCCCAGGGGAGTGCCTACGAGCAGTACTTC
TRBD2	TRBV27	TRBJ2-7	NA	CASSRALGGTSYEQYF	TGTGCCAGCAGCCGCGCTCTGGGGGGGACCTCCTACGAGCAGTACTTC
TRBD2	TRBV5-4	TRBJ2-1	NA	CASSPVAGGYNEQFF	TGTGCCAGCAGCCCAGTAGCGGGGGGATACAATGAGCAGTTCTTC
TRBD2	TRBV6-4	TRBJ2-1	NA	CASSDQGGGANEQFF	TGTGCCAGCAGTGACCAGGGCGGGGGGGCAAATGAGCAGTTCTTC
TRBD2	TRBV27	TRBJ2-1	NA	CASSLERGIYNEQFF	TGTGCCAGCAGTTTAGAGCGGGGGATCTACAATGAGCAGTTCTTC
NA	TRBV9	TRBJ2-5	NA	CASSVGAGAPETQYF	TGTGCCAGCAGCGTAGGGGCGGGGGCGCCGGAGACCCAGTACTTC
TRBD2	TRBV7-2	TRBJ2-5	once	CASSLGLEGEETQYF	TGTGCCAGCAGCCTGGGACTAGAGGGCGAAGAGACCCAGTACTTC
NA	TRBV11-2	TRBJ2-2	NA	CASSLVAGAGTGELFF	TGTGCCAGCAGCTTAGTGGCAGGGGCGGGCACCGGGGAGCTGTTTTTT
TRBD1	TRBV19	TRBJ2-7	once	CASSPVTGTGVAEQYF	TGTGCCAGTAGTCCGGTTACCGGGACAGGGGTTGCCGAGCAGTACTTC
TRBD1	TRBV6-1	TRBJ1-2	NA	CASSEGTGGYGYTF	TGTGCCAGCAGTGAAGGGACAGGGGGCTATGGCTACACCTTC
TRBD1	TRBV29-1	TRBJ1-2	NA	CSVGPDRGRGYTF	TGCAGCGTTGGGCCCGACAGGGGAAGAGGCTACACCTTC
TRBD1	TRBV6-1	TRBJ1-5	NA	CASSEGQGNQPQHF	TGTGCCAGCAGTGAAGGACAGGGAAACCAGCCCCAGCATTTT
NA	TRBV4-1	TRBJ1-1	NA	CASSQEDRITEAFF	TGCGCCAGCAGCCAAGAAGACAGGATCACTGAAGCTTTCTTT
TRBD2	TRBV4-2	TRBJ2-1	NA	CASSHGLAGVDEQFF	TGTGCCAGCAGCCACGGCCTAGCGGGGGTCGATGAGCAGTTCTTC
TRBD1	TRBV6-5	TRBJ1-5	NA	CASEPTGGGQPQHF	TGTGCCAGCGAACCAACAGGGGGCGGGCAGCCCCAGCATTTT
TRBD1	TRBV7-9	TRBJ2-5	NA	CASSSGQGWTETQYF	TGTGCCAGCAGCTCGGGACAGGGGTGGACAGAGACCCAGTACTTC
NA	TRBV5-1	TRBJ1-1	NA	CASSSGGGVTEAFF	TGCGCCAGCAGCTCGGGGGGAGGAGTAACTGAAGCTTTCTTT
NA	TRBV10-3	TRBJ1-5	NA	CASRRDFSNQPQHF	TGTGCCAGTCGTCGGGATTTTAGCAATCAGCCCCAGCATTTT
TRBD1	TRBV27	TRBJ2-7	NA	CASSLSPMGQGSEQYF	TGTGCCAGCAGTTTATCCCCGATGGGACAGGGGTCCGAGCAGTACTTC
TRBD2	TRBV9	TRBJ2-2	NA	CASSETSVRTGELFF	TGTGCCAGCAGCGAAACTAGCGTGCGGACCGGGGAGCTGTTTTTT
NA	TRBV7-8	TRBJ1-4	NA	CASSLQERSEKLFF	TGTGCCAGCAGCCTACAGGAACGGAGCGAAAAACTGTTTTTT
NA	TRBV19	TRBJ1-2	NA	CASSIGGATNYGYTF	TGTGCCAGTAGTATTGGGGGGGCAACTAACTATGGCTACACCTTC
NA	TRBV5-6	TRBJ1-5	NA	CASSLNYGRSNQPQHF	TGTGCCAGCAGCTTGAATTATGGGAGGTCTAATCAGCCCCAGCATTTT
NA	TRBV4-2	TRBJ1-2	NA	CASSQVRDGGGYTF	TGTGCCAGCAGCCAAGTTCGGGATGGAGGAGGCTACACCTTC
NA	TRBV1	TRBJ2-7	NA	CTSSQDFLGGRWPGYEQYF	TGCACCAGCAGCCAAGATTTTCTCGGGGGACGCTGGCCAGGTTACGAGCAGTACTTC
TRBD1	TRBV9	TRBJ2-7	NA	CASRIVQYGDSAYERYF	TGTGCCAGCAGAATAGTCCAATATGGGGACAGCGCCTACGAGCGGTACTTC
NA	TRBV20-1	TRBJ2-1	NA	CSNSSYNEQFF	TGCAGTAATAGCTCCTACAATGAGCAGTTCTTC
NA	TRBV7-2	TRBJ2-7	NA	CASSLGVAPYEQYF	TGTGCCAGCAGCTTAGGAGTAGCCCCCTACGAGCAGTACTTC
NA	TRBV19	TRBJ1-2	NA	CASTPSDSYGYTF	TGTGCCAGTACCCCCTCCGACAGCTATGGCTACACCTTC
TRBD1	TRBV5-4	TRBJ2-3	NA	CASSLAIRRTGATDTQYF	TGTGCCAGCAGCTTGGCAATTAGGAGGACAGGGGCGACAGATACGCAGTATTTT
TRBD2	TRBV7-6	TRBJ2-2	NA	CASSLFSGDNGGELFF	TGTGCCAGCAGCTTATTTAGCGGGGATAATGGCGGGGAGCTGTTTTTT
NA	TRBV7-2	TRBJ1-2	once	CASSRPGVNYGYTF	TGTGCCAGCAGCCGCCCCGGGGTGAACTATGGCTACACCTTC
TRBD1	TRBV11-2	TRBJ1-6	NA	CASSLRQGSDNSPLHF	TGTGCCAGCAGCTTGAGACAGGGGTCAGATAATTCACCCCTCCACTTT
NA	TRBV10-3	TRBJ2-7	once	CAISDRLGAYEQYF	TGTGCCATCAGTGATCGGTTGGGAGCCTACGAGCAGTACTTC
NA	TRBV7-3	TRBJ2-2	NA	CASSTSAGAGTGELFF	TGTGCCAGCAGCACCTCGGCAGGGGCAGGGACCGGGGAGCTGTTTTTT
TRBD1	TRBV4-2	TRBJ1-2	NA	CASSQTGRVFYGYTF	TGTGCCAGCAGCCAGACAGGGCGGGTTTTCTATGGCTACACCTTC